These 24 T cell receptor beta chains were sequenced from one sample in a study of blood T cell repertoires in COVID-19. Method: immunoSEQ multiplex PCR; TCRdb's copy keeps in-frame clones and lacks some. The sample has 84,000 or so clones, 80% seen once. Input material: peripheral blood. These receptors all stem from an elderly woman with acute or convalescent COVID-19.

This chain uses TRBV7-2 with TRBJ2-1, with D unclear. CDR1 is SGHTA, CDR2 FQGNSA, per germline. V was pared by 4 bases and J by 6 bases, with 10 bases between. This CDR3 is 13 amino acids long. The CDR3 is CASSSRAANEQFF. The CDR3 region has the DNA TGTGCCAGCAGCTCCCGAGCCGCCAATGAGCAGTTCTTC.

The chain joins TRBV30 to TRBJ1-1; D perhaps matches TRBD1 (6 bases). CDR3 length: 13 amino acids. Trimming took 4 bases from V and 1 from J, leaving 10 bases between them. Germline-derived CDR1 and CDR2 are GTSNPN and SVGIG (reference sequence). The CDR3 loop is CAWKRTENTEAFF. CDR3 sequence (DNA): TGTGCCTGGAAGAGGACAGAGAACACTGAAGCTTTCTTT.

The chain employs TRBV10-3 and TRBJ2-7, with TRBD2 identical over 10 bases. CDR1 and CDR2 from the germline V gene are ENHRY and SYGVKD. This CDR3 comprises 16 residues. After removal of 3 bases from V and 2 bases from J, the junction contained 7 bases not matched to a gene. CDR3 nucleotides: TGTGCCATCAGTGAATTTAGCGGGGGGAGAACCTACGAGCAGTACTTC. Its translation is CAISEFSGGRTYEQYF.

This clone occurred once. A much larger clone is a single base away; this may be a read error. V is TRBV28 and J is TRBJ1-2, with a tentative D call TRBD1 (5 bases). The CDR3 length is 15 residues. The germline gives CDR1 MDHEN, CDR2 SYDVKM. V was trimmed by 3 bases and J by 2 bases, leaving 13 bases between them. CDR3 amino acids: CASSFWAGYNYGYTF. The CDR3 DNA is TGTGCCAGCAGTTTCTGGGCAGGGTACAACTATGGCTACACCTTC.

V usage is TRBV18 and J usage is TRBJ1-3; unclear D gene. Deletions cut 1 base from V and 0 bases from J, with 13 bases between. CDR3 length: 17 residues. Germline lookup yields CDR1 KGHSH and CDR2 LQKENI. As DNA, the CDR3 is TGTGCCAGCTCACCACAGCACAGAGCCTCCTCTGGAAACACCATATATTTT. It translates to CASSPQHRASSGNTIYF. The full variable domain, completed using reference TRBV18 and TRBJ1-3, is NAGVMQNPRHLVRRRGQEARLRCSPMKGHSHVYWYRQLPEEGLKFMVYLQKENIIDESGMPKERFSAEFPKEGPSILRIQQVVRGDSAAYFCASSPQHRASSGNTIYFGEGSWLTVV.

The V and J genes are TRBV27 and TRBJ2-1, with 7 bases that match TRBD2. In germline, CDR1 is MNHEY, CDR2 SMNVEV (reference sequence). V trimming: 6 bases; J trimming: 4 bases; junction bases outside the gene matches: 3. This CDR3 region has 13 residues. The CDR3 DNA reads TGTGCCAGCAGGGATAGCGGGTACAATGAGCAGTTCTTC. Protein sequence: CASRDSGYNEQFF.

The chain combines TRBV13 with TRBJ1-1; D gene unclear. This CDR3 contains 13 residues. Germline V CDR1 and CDR2: PRHDT, FYEKMQ (reference sequence). The ends were cut back, 7 bases at V and 5 bases at J, with 14 bases in the middle. The CDR3 DNA reads as TGTGCCAGCATGAAGGAGGTGGGGACTGAAGCTTTCTTT. This codes for CASMKEVGTEAFF.

The chain joins TRBV4-1 to TRBJ2-7, with 9 nucleotides matching TRBD2. The V and J ends lost 1 base and 1 base, in that order; junction bases with no gene match: 11. Germline CDR1 MGHRA, CDR2 YSYEKL. The CDR3 totals 18 residues. DNA of the CDR3: TGCGCCAGCAGCCAAGGGACCCCGGCTAGCGGGGAATCCTACGAGCAGTACTTC. This encodes CASSQGTPASGESYEQYF.

The chain joins TRBV29-1 to TRBJ2-5; 7 bases fit TRBD2. Germline loops: CDR1 SQVTM, CDR2 ANQGSEA. The CDR3 sequence is 13 residues long. V shed 3 bases and J 2 bases; nucleotides not matched to a gene: 3. CDR3 nucleotide sequence: TGCAGCGTTGAGACGGGACTACAAGAGACCCAGTACTTC. Translating it yields CSVETGLQETQYF.

This clone was seen once. The CDR3 DNA is TGTGCCAGCAGCCAAGTGGAGGGGACTGAGCAGTTCTTC. Amino acids: CASSQVEGTEQFF. This chain joins TRBV4-2 and TRBJ2-1; weak D call: TRBD2 (6 bases). CDR3 size: 13 residues. The V gene's germline CDR1 is LGHNA and CDR2 YNFKEQ. The V end lost 1 base, the J end lost 9 bases, and 10 bases lay between the germline ends.

This clone occurred a few times. This chain links TRBV19 with TRBJ1-5, with D maybe TRBD1 (5 bases). CDR1 LNHDA and CDR2 SQIVND come from the germline V gene (reference sequence). V gave up 3 bases and J gave up 6 bases, with 15 bases separating them. The CDR3 length is 15 residues. CDR3 residues: CASSIWGGKPQPQHF. In DNA form, the CDR3 reads TGTGCCAGTAGTATCTGGGGGGGTAAGCCTCAGCCCCAGCATTTT. The full variable domain, completed using reference TRBV19 and TRBJ1-5, is DGGITQSPKYLFRKEGQNVTLSCEQNLNHDAMYWYRQDPGQGLRLIYYSQIVNDFQKGDIAEGYSVSREKKESFPLTVTSAQKNPTAFYLCASSIWGGKPQPQHFGDGTRLSIL.

In DNA form, the CDR3 reads TGCGCCAGCAGTGGAGGCTACAATGAGCAGTTCTTC. As protein: CASSGGYNEQFF. The chain joins TRBV5-1 to TRBJ2-1, with D tentatively TRBD2 (5 bases). Looked up from germline, CDR1 is SGHRS and CDR2 is YFSETQ. Trimming stripped 5 bases from V and 3 bases from J, with 6 bases between. This CDR3 comprises 12 residues.

The rearrangement uses TRBV5-6 and TRBJ2-7; the D gene is possibly TRBD2 (5 bases). V lost 2 bases and J lost 0, with 12 bases in between. The germline CDR1 and CDR2 sequences are SGHDT and YYEEEE. The CDR3 consists of 15 residues. The CDR3 coding sequence is TGTGCCAGCAGCTTTGATGGCGGGCGCTCCTACGAGCAGTACTTC. Its translation is CASSFDGGRSYEQYF.

The chain links TRBV20-1 to TRBJ2-7, with TRBD2 matching over 7 bases. The germline gives CDR1 DFQATT, CDR2 SNEGSKA (reference sequence). V dropped 3 bases and J dropped 4; count of bases not matched to a gene: 9. This CDR3 has 14 amino acids. Here the CDR3 reads CSASSASGWYEQYF. CDR3 in DNA: TGCAGTGCTAGTTCCGCTAGCGGTTGGTACGAGCAGTACTTC.

The V and J genes are TRBV5-1 and TRBJ2-1; TRBD1 matches 7 bases. V gave up 4 bases and J gave up 5 bases; unmatched junction bases: 6. CDR1 and CDR2 from the germline V gene are SGHRS and YFSETQ. The CDR3 spans 14 residues. The CDR3 protein is CASSIVGTDNEQFF. The CDR3 DNA sequence: TGCGCCAGCAGCATCGTCGGGACAGACAATGAGCAGTTCTTC.

The V gene is TRBV5-1, the J gene TRBJ1-4, with TRBD1 matching 8 bases. Losses at the gene ends were 3 bases for V and 6 bases for J; bases not matched to a gene: 4. The CDR3 is 14 residues long. Germline V gene lookup returns CDR1 SGHRS and CDR2 YFSETQ. The CDR3: CASSYTGGDEKLFF. The CDR3 DNA sequence: TGCGCCAGCAGCTACACAGGGGGGGATGAAAAACTGTTTTTT.

This clone was found a few times. The chain links TRBV6-6 to TRBJ1-6; D not certain. V was clipped by 1 base and J by 10 bases, with 11 bases between them. From germline, CDR1 is MNHNY and CDR2 SVGAGI (reference sequence). The CDR3 is 14 residues long. The CDR3 sequence: CASSYYDEGSPLHF. The CDR3 DNA sequence: TGTGCCAGCAGTTACTACGACGAGGGATCACCCCTCCACTTT.

The V and J genes are TRBV2 and TRBJ2-1, with 7 bases that match TRBD2. From germline, CDR1 is SNHLY and CDR2 FYNNEI. V shed 5 bases and J 8 bases; nucleotides not matched to a gene: 3. This CDR3 has 12 amino acids. This chain's CDR3 is CASSWEGYEQFF. CDR3 DNA sequence: TGTGCCAGCAGTTGGGAGGGATATGAGCAGTTCTTC.

The rearrangement links TRBV3-1 (or the pseudogene TRBV3-2) to TRBJ2-1, with a weak D call TRBD2 (5 bases). V was clipped by 5 bases and J by 4 bases, with 15 bases between them. Germline assignment: CDR1 LGHDT and CDR2 YNNKEL (reference sequence). The CDR3 runs 15 residues. The chain's CDR3 is CASSSSTGMYNEQFF. As DNA, the CDR3 is TGTGCCAGCAGCTCCAGCACGGGGATGTACAATGAGCAGTTCTTC.

This clone was seen once. The rearrangement joins TRBV30 to TRBJ2-1, with D possibly matching TRBD2 (7 bases). The CDR3 totals 13 residues. Per germline, CDR1 GTSNPN and CDR2 SVGIG (reference sequence). Trimming cost V 2 bases and J 7 bases, with 12 bases left between them. CDR3 coding DNA: TGTGCCTGGAGTTGGGGGGGGCGAAATGAGCAGTTCTTC. Its translation is CAWSWGGRNEQFF.

Points on this clone: Other DNA sequences in this sample translate to the same CDR3. This chain joins TRBV3-1 (or the pseudogene TRBV3-2) and TRBJ1-2, with TRBD1 matching 7 bases. This CDR3 contains 15 residues. Germline V gives CDR1 LGHDT, CDR2 YNNKEL (reference sequence). Trimming at V came to 1 base and at J to 0 bases, leaving 2 bases not matched to a gene. The CDR3 sequence is CASSQGGGANYGYTF. DNA for the CDR3: TGTGCCAGCAGCCAAGGAGGGGGCGCTAACTATGGCTACACCTTC.

This clone was counted between two and nine times. This chain joins TRBV5-5 and TRBJ2-5; D gene ambiguous. CDR1 is SGHKS and CDR2 is YYEKEE in the germline V gene (reference sequence). Trimming removed 1 base at V and 1 base at J, with 8 bases between. This CDR3 is built from 14 residues. The CDR3 DNA is TGTGCCAGCAGCTTGACAAGATCCCAAGAGACCCAGTACTTC. Its translation is CASSLTRSQETQYF.

The chain links TRBV18 to TRBJ2-1, with 10 bases fitting TRBD2. This CDR3 contains 15 residues. V gave up 8 bases and J gave up 7 bases; unmatched junction bases: 11. Germline assignment: CDR1 KGHSH and CDR2 LQKENI. The CDR3 bases are TGTGCCAGCCCTAAGGAGCGGGAGGGTGTAAATGAGCAGTTCTTC. Protein sequence: CASPKEREGVNEQFF.

The genes are TRBV19 and TRBJ2-5; 11 nucleotides align to TRBD2. Germline V gives CDR1 LNHDA, CDR2 SQIVND (reference sequence). V lost 5 bases, J lost 0 bases, and 5 bases stayed unmatched. The CDR3 extends over 16 amino acids. The CDR3 loop is CASSSSGGPYQETQYF. Written as DNA, the CDR3 is TGTGCCAGTAGTTCTAGCGGGGGGCCGTACCAAGAGACCCAGTACTTC.